The subject of this entry is one T cell receptor beta chain. What it binds is unknown. This entry is derived from a study of CD8 T cells in ankylosing spondylitis. Study-wide results and caveats: Several of the motif variants were reported before in synovial fluid and blood from reactive arthritis. Seemingly characteristic of ankylosing spondylitis blood was a TCR beta motif consisting of 7 or 8 highly homologous variants.

Germline V lookup: CDR1 DFQATT, CDR2 SNEGSKA (reference sequence). CDR3 size: 11 residues. Trimming took 7 bases from V and 3 from J, leaving 9 bases between them. As the method for making TCR beta libraries, quantitative 5'-RACE with molecular barcodes was used. TCRdb called the 5' RACE reads again in MiXCR, with one record for every CDR3 protein. The sample consists of about 700,000 distinct CDR3 sequences, 19% of them appearing once. The sequence was collected from a male donor with ankylosing spondylitis. Sequences were obtained from blood, either unsorted or a sorted T cell fraction (not recorded which). The V call is TRBV20-1, the J call TRBJ1-2; D is undetermined. The CDR3 reads CSVGRDYGYTF. CDR3 coding DNA: TGCAGTGTTGGCCGAGACTATGGCTACACCTTC.